These 9 T cell receptor beta chains share one sample of origin, sequenced in a study of T-cell reconstitution after alpha-beta-depleted transplantation in children. Using unique molecular identifiers, the investigators prepared the TCRbeta library. TCRdb independently ran MiXCR on the PCR reads; one entry per CDR3 protein. Of over 550,000 distinct CDR3 sequences listed, roughly a tenth are singletons. Sequenced here: PBMCs from the stem cell graft donor, sampled from the stem cell graft. These TCRs come from a human donor who donated a stem cell graft to a child with acute myeloid leukemia.

This clonotype was found a few times. The rearrangement links TRBV11-2 to TRBJ1-5; D remains ambiguous. Germline V gene lookup returns CDR1 SGHAT and CDR2 FQNNGV. CDR3 length: 15 amino acids. Deletions cut 0 bases from V and 6 bases from J, with 12 bases between. CDR3 in amino acids: CASSLDSGSGQPQHF. The DNA of the CDR3 is TGTGCCAGCAGCTTAGATTCGGGGAGTGGTCAGCCCCAGCATTTT.

The chain combines TRBV24-1 with TRBJ2-7; D is perhaps TRBD2 (5 bases). Trimming removed 1 base from V and 1 base from J, with 13 bases in between. Germline V lookup: CDR1 KGHDR, CDR2 SFDVKD. CDR3 size: 16 residues. CDR3 loop: CATSDFEGTISYEQYF. For the CDR3, the DNA is TGTGCCACCAGTGATTTCGAGGGAACGATTTCCTACGAGCAGTACTTC.

This clonotype showed up many times. The chain couples TRBV24-1 to TRBJ2-1; 9 nucleotides align to TRBD1. CDR1 is KGHDR and CDR2 is SFDVKD in the germline V gene. The junction had 15 bases not matched to a gene; V was cut back by 4 bases and J by 12 bases. The CDR3 is 16 amino acids. CDR3 in amino acids: CATSEAGTGRNVGQFF. The CDR3 DNA is TGTGCCACCAGTGAAGCCGGGACAGGGAGGAACGTAGGGCAGTTCTTC.

The V gene is TRBV30, the J gene TRBJ1-5; TRBD1 matches 7 bases. The length of the CDR3 is 15 residues. V trimming: 1 base; J trimming: 0 bases; junction bases outside the gene matches: 3. The germline V gene has CDR1 GTSNPN and CDR2 SVGIG (reference sequence). CDR3 region: CAWSGDSYSNQPQHF. CDR3 in DNA: TGTGCCTGGAGTGGGGACAGTTATAGCAATCAGCCCCAGCATTTT.

The rearrangement uses TRBV12-3 or TRBV12-4 and TRBJ2-7; TRBD1 is a possible D gene (5 bases). V lost 2 bases and J 4 bases, leaving 12 bases between the germline ends. The CDR3 length is 14 residues. The CDR3 spells CASSLMGPGYEQYF. CDR3 DNA sequence: TGTGCCAGCAGTTTAATGGGGCCGGGTTACGAGCAGTACTTC.

This clonotype was observed a few times. The rearrangement uses TRBV5-1 and TRBJ1-4; D uncertain. The CDR3 has 16 amino acids. Trimming pared 4 bases from V and 1 base from J, leaving 14 bases between. CDR1 and CDR2 (germline): SGHRS, YFSETQ. This CDR3 is CASSLRSDGTNEKLFF. DNA for the CDR3: TGCGCCAGCAGCCTCAGAAGTGACGGAACTAATGAAAAACTGTTTTTT. Based on the CDR3 plus reference TRBV5-1 and TRBJ1-4, the full variable domain is KAGVTQTPRYLIKTRGQQVTLSCSPISGHRSVSWYQQTPGQGLQFLFEYFSETQRNKGNFPGRFSGRQFSNSRSEMNVSTLELGDSALYLCASSLRSDGTNEKLFFGSGTQLSVL.

The chain couples TRBV12-3 or TRBV12-4 to TRBJ2-7; possible D gene TRBD1, 5 bases. V dropped 7 bases and J dropped 3 bases, with 16 bases sitting between them. The CDR3 length is 14 residues. CDR3 in amino acids: CASKVAGWGYEQYF. Here the CDR3 DNA reads TGTGCCAGCAAGGTCGCAGGGTGGGGCTACGAGCAGTACTTC.

The chain uses TRBV6-2 or TRBV6-3 and TRBJ2-3, with D possibly matching TRBD2 (6 bases). V gave up 7 bases and J gave up 4 bases, with 18 bases separating them. The CDR3 covers 15 residues. Looked up from germline, CDR1 is MNHEY and CDR2 is SVGEGT. The CDR3 coding sequence is TGTGCCAGCAAGGAGGGGACCCAGTTCCCAGATACGCAGTATTTT. Translated, it gives CASKEGTQFPDTQYF.

This clonotype was counted many times. This chain connects TRBV25-1 to TRBJ2-7; no clear D. This CDR3 spans 13 amino acids. Trimming took off 6 bases at V and 1 base at J, with 10 bases between the two ends. Germline V CDR1 and CDR2: MGHDK, SYGVNS. As DNA, the CDR3 is TGTGCCAGCAGCCACACATGGTCCTACGAGCAGTACTTC. It codes for CASSHTWSYEQYF.